One sample yielded the 10 T cell receptor beta chains listed below, sequenced in a study of T cells in localized non-small cell lung cancer. The table came from immunoSEQ multiplex PCR; TCRdb's copy has only in-frame clones and leaves some out. The top ten hold 13% to 15% of the sample, which has fewer than 2,000 clones, about a quarter seen once. This specimen was normal lung tissue next to the tumor, taken before any cancer treatment. These receptor sequences come from a female donor of 60 years or more with stage I lung adenocarcinoma.

The V and J genes are TRBV11-3 and TRBJ1-1, with D perhaps TRBD1 (5 bases). Per germline, CDR1 SGHNT and CDR2 YENEEA. Trimming left V 7 bases short and J 6 bases short, with 21 bases between. The CDR3 totals 15 residues. The DNA for the CDR3 is TGTGCCAGCACCGTTTCATCGGGCAGGGTGGCTGAAGCTTTCTTT. Translated: CASTVSSGRVAEAFF.

The rearrangement joins TRBV6-8 to TRBJ2-7, with D unresolved. The germline V gene has CDR1 MNHGY and CDR2 SAAAGT. The CDR3 extends over 13 amino acids. V was cut by 4 bases and J by 4 bases, with 11 bases left in between. The CDR3 sequence: CASSSVGLYEQYV. The DNA for the CDR3 is TGTGCCAGCAGTTCGGTCGGCCTATACGAGCAGTACGTC.

This clone has only one observation. V and J are TRBV5-1 and TRBJ2-3; 10 bases align to TRBD2. The trim removed 0 bases at V and 0 bases at J, leaving 4 bases unmatched. Germline V lookup: CDR1 SGHRS, CDR2 YFSETQ. This CDR3 is 17 amino acids long. The CDR3 region has the DNA TGCGCCAGCAGCTTGGGTAGCGGGGGGCCAAGCACAGATACGCAGTATTTT. The encoded protein is CASSLGSGGPSTDTQYF. The full variable domain, its missing parts supplied by reference TRBV5-1 and TRBJ2-3, is KAGVTQTPRYLIKTRGQQVTLSCSPISGHRSVSWYQQTPGQGLQFLFEYFSETQRNKGNFPGRFSGRQFSNSRSEMNVSTLELGDSALYLCASSLGSGGPSTDTQYFGPGTRLTVL.

This clone was seen a handful of times. V is TRBV9 and J is TRBJ1-2; no clear D gene. Germline V gene data show CDR1 as SGDLS and CDR2 as YYNGEE. The CDR3 extends over 13 amino acids. Trimming removed 10 bases at V and 7 bases at J, with 20 bases between. The CDR3 DNA follows: TGTGCCTCAAACATCCGGGGATCGGGTGGCTACACCTTC. Its protein product is CASNIRGSGGYTF.

The chain is built from TRBV6-8 and TRBJ2-5, with 8 positions matching TRBD1. Per the germline V gene, CDR1 is MNHGY and CDR2 is SAAAGT. V shed 6 bases, J shed 4 bases, and the junction held 13 bases outside the gene matches. This CDR3 has 16 amino acids. The CDR3 region has the DNA TGTGCCAGCAGCAACTCACTGACCAGGGGGCGAGAGACCCAGTACTTC. It encodes CASSNSLTRGRETQYF.

This clone was found a few times. The rearrangement links TRBV7-5 to TRBJ2-7; the table's TRBD1 call for D was not verified on the DNA. TRBV7-5 is deemed a pseudogene. This CDR3 spans 14 amino acids. CDR3 sequence (DNA): TGTGCCAGCAGCTTAAACCAGGGGTACAGCGAGCAGTACTTC. It is translated as CASSLNQGYSEQYF.

By sample share, this clone is large (0.1 to 1%). V usage is TRBV28 and J usage is TRBJ1-2, with D unresolved. CDR3 length: 12 residues. Germline V gene sequence: CDR1 MDHEN, CDR2 SYDVKM. Between the trimmed V and J ends, which lost 6 bases and 2 bases, there was a span of 7 bases. This CDR3 reads CASRGLNYGYTF. The CDR3, as DNA: TGTGCCAGCAGGGGTCTCAACTATGGCTACACCTTC.

The V gene is TRBV6-8, the J gene TRBJ2-7; 7 nucleotides line up with TRBD2. Looked up from germline, CDR1 is MNHGY and CDR2 is SAAAGT. The trim removed 5 bases at V and 5 bases at J, leaving 12 bases unmatched. The CDR3 spans 15 residues. In DNA, the CDR3 is TGTGCCAGCAGTCCCCCGGGGGGTAGGAGGAACGAGCAGTACTTC. Encoded protein: CASSPPGGRRNEQYF.

This clone was counted between two and nine times. The gene calls are TRBV11-3 and TRBJ2-1; 9 bases align to TRBD2. Germline loops: CDR1 SGHNT, CDR2 YENEEA. Trimming took 4 bases from V and 5 from J; bases not matched to a gene: 18. The CDR3 spans 19 residues. In DNA form, the CDR3 reads TGTGCCAGCAGCTCCCTATGGGTAGCGGGAGTCTATTTGGACAATGAGCAGTTCTTC. This sequence encodes CASSSLWVAGVYLDNEQFF.

The chain combines TRBV11-3 with TRBJ2-7; 11 bases align to TRBD2. The length of the CDR3 is 15 residues. Germline CDR1 SGHNT, CDR2 YENEEA. V lost 5 bases to trimming and J lost 3 bases; unmatched junction nucleotides: 6. The chain's CDR3 is CASSPTGTSGYEQYV. The CDR3 nucleotides read TGTGCCAGCAGCCCGACCGGGACTAGCGGCTACGAGCAGTACGTC.